This record covers a single T cell receptor beta chain. The data stem from a study of blood T cell repertoires in COVID-19. Looking at the study overall: The United States, Italy and Spain provided the acute and convalescent COVID-19 samples. T cells, B-cell-depleted T cells, or PBMCs supplied cDNA or gDNA.

The CDR3 sequence is 14 residues long. V lost 2 bases, J lost 2 bases, and 8 bases lay in between. The germline gives CDR1 SGHRS, CDR2 YFSETQ. In the authors' methods: The authors estimated nucleated cell counts from reference gene primer amplification. Here immunoSEQ multiplex PCR was the method, and the copy in TCRdb shows in-frame clones only, minus some. The D gene and trimming were derived from the DNA, and the V and J assignments and clone size from that table. Among 68,000 or so clones listed, roughly 84% were seen once. The receptor was isolated from a man between 65 and 85 years old with active or convalescent COVID-19. The sample comprised peripheral blood. The V call is TRBV5-1, the J call TRBJ2-1, with D hard to call. Here the CDR3 DNA reads TGCGCCAGCAGCTTATCCGAGGCCTACAATGAGCAGTTCTTC. Translation: CASSLSEAYNEQFF.